These 26 T cell receptor beta chains were all obtained from the same sample, sequenced in a study of neurological immune-mediated disorders. Each CDR3 protein gets one entry after TCRdb re-called the 5' RACE reads with MiXCR. The data contain over 55,000 distinct CDR3 sequences, around 9.7% of them singletons. As for time point: longitudinal time-point 2. The sample comprised PBMCs. All receptors derive from a man aged 30 to 39 in good health.

There are many counts of this clonotype. The chain combines TRBV7-2 with TRBJ2-3; TRBD1 might be the D (6 bases). The CDR3 length is 14 residues. The V gene's germline CDR1 is SGHTA and CDR2 FQGNSA. The V and J ends lost 1 base and 4 bases respectively, with 9 bases between them. Written as DNA, the CDR3 is TGTGCCAGCAGCTTAGTTGGGGGCCCAGATACGCAGTATTTT. Translation: CASSLVGGPDTQYF.

This clonotype was seen many times. For the CDR3, the DNA is TGTGCCAGCAGCCGCCCCTTGGCGTTCTCCTACGAGCAGTACTTC. Translated, it gives CASSRPLAFSYEQYF. V usage is TRBV3-1 and J usage is TRBJ2-7, with D hard to call. The CDR3 covers 15 residues. The ends were cut back, 4 bases at V and 0 bases at J, with 13 bases in the middle. Looked up from germline, CDR1 is LGHDT and CDR2 is YNNKEL (reference sequence).

As regards this clonotype: The DNA is omitted, as the CDR3 cannot be located on it reliably, and the CDR3 follows TCRdb's listing. J is TRBJ2-5 and V is TRBV3-1; the table gives TRBD1 as D, unverified against the DNA. The V gene's germline CDR1 is LGHDT and CDR2 YNNKEL (reference sequence). Ends included, the CDR3 has 20 residues. CDR3 amino acids: CASSFYICSAYTGAEETQYF.

The V call is TRBV12-3 or TRBV12-4, the J call TRBJ2-5; 15 bases fit TRBD2. J was trimmed by 1 base and V by 7 bases; bases with no gene match: 4. The CDR3 covers 16 residues. The CDR3 DNA sequence: TGTGCCAGCACCGCGGGACTAGCGGGAGGCCAAGAGACCCAGTACTTC. It encodes CASTAGLAGGQETQYF.

This clonotype has ten or more counts. The V and J genes are TRBV29-1 and TRBJ1-1, with D possibly being TRBD1 (5 bases). This CDR3 contains 12 residues. The ends were cut back, 2 bases at V and 5 bases at J, with 9 bases in the middle. Per germline, CDR1 SQVTM and CDR2 ANQGSEA. The CDR3 sequence: CSVETGGTEAFF. The CDR3 coding sequence is TGCAGCGTTGAAACAGGAGGGACTGAAGCTTTCTTT.

The table lists this clonotype with many counts. CDR3 amino acids: CASGTTGGYGYTF. Here the CDR3 DNA reads TGTGCTAGTGGAACGACAGGGGGTTATGGCTACACCTTC. The V gene is TRBV12-5, the J gene TRBJ1-2, with TRBD1 matching 9 bases. CDR1 and CDR2 from the germline V gene are LGHNT and FRNRAP. The CDR3 has 13 amino acids. V lost 6 bases and J lost 5; bases outside the gene matches: 4.

There are many counts of this clonotype. The chain uses TRBV7-2 and TRBJ2-5; 11 bases line up with TRBD2. The CDR3 spans 17 residues. V lost 3 bases to trimming and J lost 5 bases; unmatched junction nucleotides: 11. Germline V gene data show CDR1 as SGHTA and CDR2 as FQGNSA. For the CDR3, the DNA is TGTGCCAGCAGCTTTCGACTAGCGGGATTGGTTGAGGAGACCCAGTACTTC. Amino acids: CASSFRLAGLVEETQYF.

This clonotype was seen repeatedly, ten times or more. The chain has TRBV3-1 and TRBJ2-2; the D gene could be TRBD1 or TRBD2 (5 bases each). V lost 6 bases and J 7 bases, leaving 12 bases between the germline ends. CDR3 length equals 13 residues. Germline CDR1 reads LGHDT; CDR2 reads YNNKEL (reference sequence). The CDR3 DNA reads TGTGCCAGCAGGACAGCGAGGGTCGGGGAGCTGTTTTTT. Amino acid sequence: CASRTARVGELFF.

The chain recombines TRBV12-3 or TRBV12-4 with TRBJ2-2; D remains ambiguous. The CDR3 runs 17 residues. Trimming removed 7 bases from V and 6 bases from J, with 24 bases in between. The CDR3 DNA reads as TGTGCCAGCACCAGTGCACCCGGGCCGAGGTCCCCCGGGGAGCTGTTTTTT. Its protein product is CASTSAPGPRSPGELFF.

This clonotype was seen many times. The V call is TRBV11-2, the J call TRBJ1-5; D gene uncertain. Germline V gene lookup returns CDR1 SGHAT and CDR2 FQNNGV. The CDR3 loop spans 13 amino acids. V gave up 0 bases and J gave up 6 bases, with 6 bases separating them. The DNA of the CDR3 is TGTGCCAGCAGCTTAGAGGGTTTTCAGCCCCAGCATTTT. It yields the protein CASSLEGFQPQHF.

This clonotype was observed many times. This chain links TRBV25-1 with TRBJ2-7; no firm D call. In germline, CDR1 is MGHDK, CDR2 SYGVNS. The CDR3 runs to 14 residues. The V end was cut by 2 bases, the J end by 2 bases, with 10 bases between. CDR3 sequence reads: CASSEMVSTYEQYF. CDR3 DNA: TGTGCCAGCAGTGAAATGGTCAGTACCTACGAGCAGTACTTC.

Ten or more counts support this clonotype. The chain couples TRBV28 to TRBJ2-3, with D perhaps TRBD2 (5 bases). The germline V gene has CDR1 MDHEN and CDR2 SYDVKM. The V end was cut by 6 bases, the J end by 2 bases, with 24 bases between. There are 18 residues in the CDR3. In DNA, the CDR3 is TGTGCCAGCAGATCCGCCCTGGGAGACGGGTCCCCCACAGATACGCAGTATTTT. Protein sequence: CASRSALGDGSPTDTQYF. The full variable domain, completed using reference TRBV28 and TRBJ2-3, is DVKVTQSSRYLVKRTGEKVFLECVQDMDHENMFWYRQDPGLGLRLIYFSYDVKMKEKGDIPEGYSVSREKKERFSLILESASTNQTSMYLCASRSALGDGSPTDTQYFGPGTRLTVL.

This clonotype came up many times. This chain links TRBV10-3 with TRBJ2-3; perhaps TRBD1 as D (6 bases). The germline V gene has CDR1 ENHRY and CDR2 SYGVKD. CDR3 length: 11 amino acids. V lost 10 bases and J lost 5, with 10 bases in between. The CDR3 nucleotides are TGTGCCACGCAACAGGGAGATACGCAGTATTTT. It translates to CATQQGDTQYF.

This clonotype was detected many times. The chain employs TRBV15 and TRBJ2-7; 7 positions agree with TRBD1. After removal of 2 bases from V and 2 bases from J, the junction contained 9 bases not matched to a gene. Germline V gene data show CDR1 as LNHNV and CDR2 as YYDKDF (reference sequence). The CDR3 length is 16 residues. The CDR3 reads CATSRPTGQQTYEQYF. In nucleotides, the CDR3 is TGTGCCACCAGCAGACCCACGGGACAGCAGACCTACGAGCAGTACTTC.

This clonotype was counted only a few times. Possible read error: a much larger clone is one base away. This chain joins TRBV12-3 or TRBV12-4 and TRBJ2-1; TRBD1 aligns across 7 bases. V shed 6 bases, J shed 4 bases, and the junction held 9 bases outside the gene matches. CDR3 length: 15 residues. In DNA form, the CDR3 reads TGTGCCAGCAGGCCCAAGGGGGCCATTTACAATGAGCAGTTCTTC. Translating gives CASRPKGAIYNEQFF.

This clonotype was observed at least ten times. V usage is TRBV5-1 and J usage is TRBJ1-1, with no clear D. This CDR3 has 11 residues. The germline gives CDR1 SGHRS, CDR2 YFSETQ. V lost 7 bases and J lost 1, with 5 bases in between. The CDR3 coding sequence is TGCGCCAGCGGGTCGAACACTGAAGCTTTCTTT. Amino acids: CASGSNTEAFF. Using reference TRBV5-1 and TRBJ1-1 for the parts outside the CDR3, the full variable domain is KAGVTQTPRYLIKTRGQQVTLSCSPISGHRSVSWYQQTPGQGLQFLFEYFSETQRNKGNFPGRFSGRQFSNSRSEMNVSTLELGDSALYLCASGSNTEAFFGQGTRLTVV.

This clonotype was seen more than once but under ten times. The rearrangement links TRBV18 to TRBJ2-7, with 8 bases matching TRBD1. The CDR3 extends over 13 amino acids. V was clipped by 6 bases and J by 3 bases; unmatched bases: 4. The germline CDR1 and CDR2 sequences are KGHSH and LQKENI. The CDR3 here is CASSVQGGYEQYF. In DNA form, the CDR3 reads TGTGCCAGCTCCGTACAGGGGGGCTACGAGCAGTACTTC.

The rearrangement links TRBV7-9 to TRBJ2-3; TRBD2 matches 7 bases. Germline assignment: CDR1 SEHNR and CDR2 FQNEAQ (reference sequence). This CDR3 has 16 amino acids. V lost 7 bases to trimming and J lost 4 bases; unmatched junction nucleotides: 14. The DNA of the CDR3 is TGTGCCAGCACCCCCACTGGCGGGAGATTTCCAGATACGCAGTATTTT. Protein product: CASTPTGGRFPDTQYF.

This clonotype was counted ten times or more. V is TRBV20-1 and J is TRBJ2-2, with 10 bases matching TRBD2. V dropped 3 bases and J dropped 5; count of bases not matched to a gene: 12. This CDR3 comprises 17 residues. Germline-derived CDR1 and CDR2 are DFQATT and SNEGSKA (reference sequence). The DNA for the CDR3 is TGCAGTGCTAGTGATTCTAGCGGGAGTAGAGGGACCGGGGAGCTGTTTTTT. This encodes CSASDSSGSRGTGELFF.

This clonotype was detected many times. This sequence joins TRBV20-1 and TRBJ2-7; 11 bases map to TRBD2. Germline V gene data show CDR1 as DFQATT and CDR2 as SNEGSKA (reference sequence). The CDR3 loop spans 15 amino acids. With 3 bases clipped from V and 2 bases from J, the junction kept 6 bases outside the gene matches. In DNA, the CDR3 is TGCAGTGCTAGGGTGGGACTAGCGGAAACCTACGAGCAGTACTTC. Protein product: CSARVGLAETYEQYF.

Concerning this clonotype itself: The junction shows a germline mismatch at one end, possibly a read error. The chain is built from TRBV28 and TRBJ2-1; 8 bases are a match to TRBD2. The CDR3 sequence is 16 residues long. CDR1 and CDR2 from the germline V gene are MDHEN and SYDVKM. The CDR3 region has the DNA TGTTCCAGCAGTCCGCCTCGAGCGGGAGTGCACAATGAGCAGTTGTTC. Amino acids: CSSSPPRAGVHNEQLF. Combining the CDR3 with reference TRBV28 and TRBJ2-1 gives the whole variable domain DVKVTQSSRYLVKRTGEKVFLECVQDMDHENMFWYRQDPGLGLRLIYFSYDVKMKEKGDIPEGYSVSREKKERFSLILESASTNQTSMYLCSSSPPRAGVHNEQLFGPGTRLTVL.

The table lists this clonotype with many counts. This chain links TRBV6-5 with TRBJ1-6; D is unresolved. CDR1 and CDR2 (germline): MNHEY, SVGAGI. The CDR3 extends over 15 amino acids. V lost 6 bases to trimming and J lost 0 bases, with 9 bases between them. CDR3 in amino acids: CASRVGPSYNSPLHF. CDR3 nucleotides: TGTGCCAGCAGAGTAGGGCCCTCCTATAATTCACCCCTCCACTTT.

Ten or more counts support this clonotype. The chain combines TRBV4-2 with TRBJ1-5; D is uncertain. Germline CDR1 reads LGHNA; CDR2 reads YNFKEQ. V gave up 1 base and J gave up 10 bases, with 14 bases separating them. CDR3 size: 14 residues. The DNA for the CDR3 is TGTGCCAGCAGCCAAGGGAACAACCCCTTTCCCCAGCATTTT. Amino acid sequence: CASSQGNNPFPQHF.

In this sample, this clonotype turned up many times. The chain has TRBV29-1 and TRBJ2-1; 9 bases are a match to TRBD2. The V and J ends lost 6 bases and 3 bases, in that order; junction bases with no gene match: 6. The germline gives CDR1 SQVTM, CDR2 ANQGSEA. The CDR3 consists of 14 residues. The CDR3 sequence: CSVQTSGNYNEQFF. CDR3 DNA sequence: TGCAGCGTCCAGACTAGCGGAAACTACAATGAGCAGTTCTTC.

The V and J genes are TRBV20-1 and TRBJ2-1; no clear D gene. Germline CDR1 DFQATT, CDR2 SNEGSKA (reference sequence). V lost 5 bases and J 8 bases, leaving 16 bases between the germline ends. This CDR3 contains 13 residues. The DNA for the CDR3 is TGCAGTGCTCATAGTGGAAGTGGCGATGAGCAGTTCTTC. This sequence encodes CSAHSGSGDEQFF.

This clonotype was observed at least ten times. The chain links TRBV20-1 to TRBJ1-1, with D perhaps matching TRBD1 (5 bases). This CDR3 is 18 amino acids long. Per germline, CDR1 DFQATT and CDR2 SNEGSKA (reference sequence). The V and J ends lost 4 bases and 3 bases respectively, with 27 bases between them. CDR3 protein: CSATGPQNLGRPDTEAFF. The CDR3 region has the DNA TGCAGTGCTACAGGGCCCCAGAATTTGGGGCGTCCGGACACTGAAGCTTTCTTT.